These 25 T cell receptor beta chains share one sample of origin, sequenced in a study of blood T cell repertoires in COVID-19. Only in-frame clones appear in the TCRdb table, and some are missing; sequencing was by immunoSEQ multiplex PCR. The table records about 200,000 clones, roughly 87% of them present only once. The sequencing sample was made of PBMCs or T cells enriched from blood (not recorded which). These receptors came from a woman in her 30s who had recovered from COVID-19.

This rearrangement joins TRBV14 to TRBJ2-7, with 8 bases aligning to TRBD1. This CDR3 spans 15 amino acids. The V gene end was trimmed by 2 bases and the J gene end by 0 bases; junction bases not matched to a gene: 3. In germline, CDR1 is SGHDN, CDR2 FVKESK. This CDR3 reads CASSQLRGPSYEQYF. CDR3 nucleotide sequence: TGTGCCAGCAGCCAACTCAGGGGGCCCTCCTACGAGCAGTACTTC.

The chain employs TRBV2 and TRBJ1-5; tentatively, D is TRBD1 (6 bases). Germline V CDR1 and CDR2: SNHLY, FYNNEI. The V end was cut by 7 bases, the J end by 2 bases, with 15 bases between. There are 15 residues in the CDR3. CDR3 nucleotides: TGTGCCAGCATCCCGGGGGGGGCTGGCAATCAGCCCCAGCATTTT. Protein sequence: CASIPGGAGNQPQHF.

The gene calls are TRBV19 and TRBJ1-5; the D gene is possibly TRBD1 (5 bases). Germline values: CDR1 LNHDA, CDR2 SQIVND (reference sequence). This CDR3 has 17 residues. Trimming removed 3 bases from V and 0 bases from J, with 15 bases in between. DNA of the CDR3: TGTGCCAGTAGTATCCTTGAAGGGACTTTTAGCAATCAGCCCCAGCATTTT. It encodes CASSILEGTFSNQPQHF.

V usage is TRBV19 and J usage is TRBJ1-5; perhaps TRBD1 as D (6 bases). This CDR3 is built from 15 residues. CDR1 LNHDA and CDR2 SQIVND come from the germline V gene (reference sequence). Trimming took off 6 bases at V and 0 bases at J, with 12 bases between the two ends. Here the CDR3 DNA reads TGTGCCAGTAGACCACAGGGTAATAGCAATCAGCCCCAGCATTTT. Protein product: CASRPQGNSNQPQHF.

The genes are TRBV11-2 and TRBJ1-6; D unclear. Trimming removed 7 bases at V and 6 bases at J, with 16 bases between. Germline-derived CDR1 and CDR2 are SGHAT and FQNNGV. CDR3 size: 15 residues. In nucleotides, the CDR3 is TGTGCCAGCAACCACGTGGGAGGTCCTAATTCACCCCTCCACTTT. Translated: CASNHVGGPNSPLHF.

The V and J genes are TRBV5-1 and TRBJ2-7; D possibly corresponds to TRBD1 (6 bases). Between the trimmed V and J ends, which lost 4 bases and 5 bases, there was a span of 10 bases. The CDR3 sequence is 12 residues long. Germline loops: CDR1 SGHRS, CDR2 YFSETQ. The CDR3 DNA is TGCGCCAGCAGCGCCCAGGGGAACGAGCAGTACTTC. As protein: CASSAQGNEQYF.

The V gene is TRBV7-9, the J gene TRBJ1-2; 10 nucleotides align to TRBD1. This CDR3 contains 14 residues. Germline trimming cut 0 bases from V and 8 bases from J; bases unmatched to any gene: 3. From germline, CDR1 is SEHNR and CDR2 FQNEAQ (reference sequence). CDR3 DNA sequence: TGTGCCAGCAGCTTAGCTGACAGGGGGCGAGGCTACACCTTC. Translation gives CASSLADRGRGYTF.

This chain links TRBV5-1 with TRBJ1-4, with TRBD1 identical over 7 bases. The CDR3 spans 16 residues. CDR1 and CDR2 (germline): SGHRS, YFSETQ. Germline trimming cut 2 bases from V and 2 bases from J; bases unmatched to any gene: 6. CDR3 nucleotides: TGCGCCAGCAGCTTACAGGGGTCGGCCACTAATGAAAAACTGTTTTTT. As protein: CASSLQGSATNEKLFF.

This rearrangement joins TRBV29-1 to TRBJ1-1, with TRBD1 identical over 7 bases. The CDR3 loop spans 13 amino acids. Losses at the gene ends were 6 bases for V and 4 bases for J; bases not matched to a gene: 8. Germline V gene sequence: CDR1 SQVTM, CDR2 ANQGSEA. The CDR3 loop reads CSVADRAATEAFF. The CDR3 nucleotides are TGCAGCGTAGCTGACAGGGCGGCCACTGAAGCTTTCTTT.

The chain links TRBV27 to TRBJ1-5; D is undetermined. V was cut by 4 bases and J by 7 bases, with 17 bases left in between. CDR3 length: 15 amino acids. Looked up from germline, CDR1 is MNHEY and CDR2 is SMNVEV (reference sequence). CDR3 nucleotides: TGTGCCAGCAGTTCGGGTCTCCCCGGCGGACAGCCCCAGCATTTT. Translation: CASSSGLPGGQPQHF.

The genes are TRBV13 and TRBJ2-7; D is perhaps TRBD2 (6 bases). Looked up from germline, CDR1 is PRHDT and CDR2 is FYEKMQ (reference sequence). The V end lost 5 bases, the J end lost 2 bases, and 7 bases lay between the germline ends. The CDR3 is 12 residues long. Written as DNA, the CDR3 is TGTGCCAGCAGCCCGGGGGCCTACGAGCAGTACTTC. Translated, it gives CASSPGAYEQYF. Complete variable domain (other parts from reference TRBV13 and TRBJ2-7): AAGVIQSPRHLIKEKRETATLKCYPIPRHDTVYWYQQGPGQDPQFLISFYEKMQSDKGSIPDRFSAQQFSDYHSELNMSSLELGDSALYFCASSPGAYEQYFGPGTRLTVT.

V and J are TRBV12-5 and TRBJ2-1, with D hard to call. The germline V gene encodes CDR1 LGHNT and CDR2 FRNRAP. This CDR3 comprises 15 residues. Between the trimmed V and J ends, which lost 11 bases and 8 bases, there was a span of 25 bases. CDR3 in DNA: TGTGCTTGGGCCCCCACGGCCCACCCCGACGATGAGCAGTTCTTC. This gives the protein CAWAPTAHPDDEQFF.

The chain links TRBV7-2 to TRBJ2-2; TRBD2 aligns across 7 bases. With 1 base clipped from V and 3 bases from J, the junction kept 8 bases outside the gene matches. The CDR3 length is 17 residues. Germline V gene sequence: CDR1 SGHTA, CDR2 FQGNSA. CDR3 sequence reads: CASSLEEAGVDTGELFF. CDR3 in DNA: TGTGCCAGCAGCTTAGAGGAGGCGGGGGTGGACACCGGGGAGCTGTTTTTT. The full variable domain, rest sourced from reference TRBV7-2 and TRBJ2-2, is GAGVSQSPSNKVTEKGKDVELRCDPISGHTALYWYRQSLGQGLEFLIYFQGNSAPDKSGLPSDRFSAERTGGSVSTLTIQRTQQEDSAVYLCASSLEEAGVDTGELFFGEGSRLTVL.

The chain has TRBV4-3 and TRBJ1-6; the D gene is possibly TRBD1 (6 bases). V was pared by 3 bases and J by 9 bases, with 18 bases between. Germline V gene data show CDR1 as LGHNA and CDR2 as YSLEER. The length of the CDR3 is 16 residues. The CDR3 DNA sequence: TGCGCCAGCAGCCAGTACCGGGACACACGTAGTTCACCCCTCCACTTT. Its translation is CASSQYRDTRSSPLHF.

This chain links TRBV27 with TRBJ2-7; 7 nucleotides align to TRBD2. CDR1 and CDR2 (germline): MNHEY, SMNVEV (reference sequence). The CDR3 runs 15 residues. V shed 2 bases, J shed 5 bases, and the junction held 9 bases outside the gene matches. The CDR3 DNA is TGTGCCAGCAGTTTACCGTCGGCGGGAGAGCACGAGCAGTACTTC. This gives the protein CASSLPSAGEHEQYF.

This clone showed up just a few times. The chain uses TRBV18 and TRBJ1-1; no clear D gene. V gave up 3 bases and J gave up 6 bases, with 17 bases separating them. The CDR3 has 15 amino acids. Germline V lookup: CDR1 KGHSH, CDR2 LQKENI. The CDR3 reads CASSPPQRAGAEAFF. CDR3 coding DNA: TGTGCCAGCTCACCCCCGCAAAGGGCGGGCGCTGAAGCTTTCTTT.

This clone has just one count. The chain has TRBV2 and TRBJ1-1; perhaps TRBD1 as D (5 bases). With 5 bases removed from V and 0 bases from J, the gap between germline ends came to 10 bases. This CDR3 spans 14 amino acids. The germline CDR1 and CDR2 sequences are SNHLY and FYNNEI. The CDR3 loop reads CASSPRQMNTEAFF. CDR3 DNA sequence: TGTGCCAGCAGTCCCAGACAGATGAACACTGAAGCTTTCTTT.

CDR3 residues: CASSLQVSNYGYTF. In DNA, the CDR3 is TGTGCCAGCAGTTTACAGGTCTCCAACTATGGCTACACCTTC. The chain is built from TRBV6-2 or TRBV6-3 and TRBJ1-2; D possibly corresponds to TRBD1 (5 bases). This CDR3 has 14 amino acids. Trimming removed 4 bases from V and 2 bases from J, with 11 bases in between. Per the germline V gene, CDR1 is MNHEY and CDR2 is SVGEGT.

There are a few counts of this clone. This chain connects TRBV30 to TRBJ2-7; 9 nucleotides line up with TRBD2. J was trimmed by 2 bases and V by 1 base; bases with no gene match: 9. Germline V gene data show CDR1 as GTSNPN and CDR2 as SVGIG (reference sequence). This CDR3 comprises 16 residues. The CDR3 region has the DNA TGTGCCTGGAGTGCCCTTCGGACTAGCGTTCCCTACGAGCAGTACTTC. Its protein is CAWSALRTSVPYEQYF.

The rearrangement uses TRBV19 and TRBJ2-2; D possibly corresponds to TRBD1 (7 bases). V was clipped by 7 bases and J by 1 base, with 16 bases between them. Germline assignment: CDR1 LNHDA and CDR2 SQIVND (reference sequence). This CDR3 has 16 amino acids. CDR3 protein: CASTAGQRKNTGELFF. Here the CDR3 DNA reads TGTGCCAGTACTGCGGGACAGCGAAAGAACACCGGGGAGCTGTTTTTT.

The V and J genes are TRBV9 and TRBJ2-1, with 11 positions matching TRBD2. This CDR3 comprises 15 residues. Germline loops: CDR1 SGDLS, CDR2 YYNGEE. J gave up 7 bases and V 3 bases, and 6 bases lay outside the gene matches. The CDR3 DNA follows: TGTGCCAGCAGCGCCCCTCTAGCGGGAGGAAATGAGCAGTTCTTC. It translates to CASSAPLAGGNEQFF.

The chain uses TRBV18 and TRBJ1-6; tentatively, D is TRBD1 (5 bases). Germline loops: CDR1 KGHSH, CDR2 LQKENI. This CDR3 region has 15 residues. Trimming shortened V by 5 bases and J by 2 bases, and 10 bases separated the two germline ends. CDR3 loop: CASSIQGAYNSPLHF. The CDR3 nucleotides read TGTGCCAGCTCAATTCAAGGGGCCTATAATTCACCCCTCCACTTT.

This chain connects TRBV15 to TRBJ1-5, with D uncertain. From germline, CDR1 is LNHNV and CDR2 YYDKDF (reference sequence). This CDR3 spans 14 amino acids. V lost 1 base, J lost 7 bases, and 11 bases lay in between. The CDR3 DNA follows: TGTGCCACCAGCAGAGGGGTGGGAGGCCAGCCCCAGCATTTT. Encoded protein: CATSRGVGGQPQHF.

The chain recombines TRBV2 with TRBJ2-2; 7 bases fit TRBD2. The ends lost 2 bases at V and 0 bases at J; junction bases unmatched: 9. CDR3 length equals 18 residues. CDR1 and CDR2 (germline): SNHLY, FYNNEI. The CDR3 here is CASSERPTAGTNTGELFF. CDR3 nucleotide sequence: TGTGCCAGCAGTGAACGCCCGACAGCGGGAACGAACACCGGGGAGCTGTTTTTT.

The chain couples TRBV11-3 to TRBJ2-7; no clear D gene. The ends were cut back, 2 bases at V and 0 bases at J, with 8 bases in the middle. Germline values: CDR1 SGHNT, CDR2 YENEEA. CDR3 length: 14 amino acids. The CDR3 DNA follows: TGTGCCAGCAGCTTAACTGCCTACTCCTACGAGCAGTACTTC. Protein product: CASSLTAYSYEQYF.